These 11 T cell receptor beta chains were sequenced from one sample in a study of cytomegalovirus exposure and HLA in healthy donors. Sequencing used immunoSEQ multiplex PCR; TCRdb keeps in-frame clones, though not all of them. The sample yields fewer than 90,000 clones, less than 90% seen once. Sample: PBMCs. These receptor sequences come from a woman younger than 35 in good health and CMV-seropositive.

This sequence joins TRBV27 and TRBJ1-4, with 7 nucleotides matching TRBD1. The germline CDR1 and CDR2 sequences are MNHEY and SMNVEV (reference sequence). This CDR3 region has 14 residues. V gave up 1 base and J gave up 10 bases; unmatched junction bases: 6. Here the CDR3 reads CASSLLEGAGKLFF. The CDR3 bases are TGTGCCAGCAGTTTATTGGAGGGGGCTGGAAAACTGTTTTTT. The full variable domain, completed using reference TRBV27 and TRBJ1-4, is EAQVTQNPRYLITVTGKKLTVTCSQNMNHEYMSWYRQDPGLGLRQIYYSMNVEVTDKGDVPEGYKVSRKEKRNFPLILESPSPNQTSLYFCASSLLEGAGKLFFGSGTQLSVL.

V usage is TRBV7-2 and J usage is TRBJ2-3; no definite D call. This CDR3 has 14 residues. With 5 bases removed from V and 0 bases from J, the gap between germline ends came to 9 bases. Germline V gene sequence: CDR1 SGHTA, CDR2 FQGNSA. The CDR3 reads CASSTYLSTDTQYF. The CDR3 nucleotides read TGTGCCAGCAGCACTTACCTTAGCACAGATACGCAGTATTTT.

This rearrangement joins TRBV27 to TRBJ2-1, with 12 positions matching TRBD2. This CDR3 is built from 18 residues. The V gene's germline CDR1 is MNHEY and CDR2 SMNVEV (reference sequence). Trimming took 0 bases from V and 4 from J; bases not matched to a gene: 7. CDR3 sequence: CASSLSGILAGGYNEQFF. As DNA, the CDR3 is TGTGCCAGCAGTTTATCGGGGATACTAGCGGGGGGATACAATGAGCAGTTCTTC.

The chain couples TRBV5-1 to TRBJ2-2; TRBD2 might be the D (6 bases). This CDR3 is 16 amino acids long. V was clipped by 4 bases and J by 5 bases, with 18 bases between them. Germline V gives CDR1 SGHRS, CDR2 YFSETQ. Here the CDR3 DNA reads TGCGCCAGCAGCCCGGGCCTCGGAGGGGCTACCGGGGAGCTGTTTTTT. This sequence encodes CASSPGLGGATGELFF.

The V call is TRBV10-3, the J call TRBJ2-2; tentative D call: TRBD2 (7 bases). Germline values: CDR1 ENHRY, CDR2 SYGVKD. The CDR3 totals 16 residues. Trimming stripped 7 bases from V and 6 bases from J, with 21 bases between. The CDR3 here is CAIMGRGSTSAGELFF. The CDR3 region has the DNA TGTGCCATCATGGGCAGGGGCTCCACTAGCGCCGGGGAGCTGTTTTTT.

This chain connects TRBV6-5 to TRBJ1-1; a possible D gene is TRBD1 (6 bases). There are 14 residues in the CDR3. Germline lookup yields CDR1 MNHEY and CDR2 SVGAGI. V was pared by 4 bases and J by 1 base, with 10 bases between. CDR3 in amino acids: CASSFQQGNTEAFF. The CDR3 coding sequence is TGTGCCAGCAGTTTCCAACAGGGGAACACTGAAGCTTTCTTT.

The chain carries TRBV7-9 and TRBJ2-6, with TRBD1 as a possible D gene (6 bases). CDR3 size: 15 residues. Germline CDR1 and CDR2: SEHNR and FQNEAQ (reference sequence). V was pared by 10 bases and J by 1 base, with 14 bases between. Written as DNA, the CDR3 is TGTGCCACCGCAGGGGATAGGTCTGGGGCCAACGTCCTGACTTTC. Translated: CATAGDRSGANVLTF.

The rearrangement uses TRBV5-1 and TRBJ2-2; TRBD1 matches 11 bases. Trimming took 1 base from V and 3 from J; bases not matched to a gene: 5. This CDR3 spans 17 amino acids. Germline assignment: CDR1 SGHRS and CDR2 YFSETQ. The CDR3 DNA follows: TGCGCCAGCAGCTTGAGGGGACAGGGGGAACACACCGGGGAGCTGTTTTTT. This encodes CASSLRGQGEHTGELFF. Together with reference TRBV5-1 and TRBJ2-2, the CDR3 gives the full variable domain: KAGVTQTPRYLIKTRGQQVTLSCSPISGHRSVSWYQQTPGQGLQFLFEYFSETQRNKGNFPGRFSGRQFSNSRSEMNVSTLELGDSALYLCASSLRGQGEHTGELFFGEGSRLTVL.

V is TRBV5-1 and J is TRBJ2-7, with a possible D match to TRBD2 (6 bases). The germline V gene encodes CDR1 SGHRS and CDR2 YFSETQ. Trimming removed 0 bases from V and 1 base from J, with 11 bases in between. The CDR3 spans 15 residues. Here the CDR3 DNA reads TGCGCCAGCAGCTTGGAACCGGGGGAGTCCTACGAGCAGTACTTC. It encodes CASSLEPGESYEQYF.

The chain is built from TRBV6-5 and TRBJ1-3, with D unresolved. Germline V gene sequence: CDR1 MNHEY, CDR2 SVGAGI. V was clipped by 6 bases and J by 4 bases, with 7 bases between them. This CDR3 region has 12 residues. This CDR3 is CASSPRGNTIYF. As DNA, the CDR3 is TGTGCCAGCAGCCCGAGGGGAAACACCATATATTTT.

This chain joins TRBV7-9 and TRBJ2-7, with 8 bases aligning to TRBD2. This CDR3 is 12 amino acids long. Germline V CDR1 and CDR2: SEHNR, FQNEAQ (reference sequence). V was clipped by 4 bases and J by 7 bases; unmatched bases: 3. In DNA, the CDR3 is TGTGCCAGCAGCTCCGGGGGGGGAGAGCAGTACTTC. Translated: CASSSGGGEQYF.